This T cell receptor (beta chain) was sequenced during a study of blood T cell repertoires in COVID-19. Across the whole study: T cells, B-cell-depleted T cells, or PBMCs supplied cDNA or gDNA.

V gave up 7 bases and J gave up 0 bases, with 12 bases separating them. Per germline, CDR1 LNHDA and CDR2 SQIVND (reference sequence). The CDR3 runs 15 residues. The table came from immunoSEQ multiplex PCR; TCRdb's copy has only in-frame clones and leaves some out. Here the sample spans tens of thousands of clones, roughly 83% being singletons. The chain links TRBV19 to TRBJ1-4, with unresolved D. The source of this sequence is a woman older than 75 with acute or convalescent COVID-19. The sequencing input was peripheral blood. This chain's CDR3 is CASTPSFATNEKLFF. CDR3 DNA: TGTGCCAGTACCCCGTCCTTTGCAACTAATGAAAAACTGTTTTTT. The full variable domain, rest sourced from reference TRBV19 and TRBJ1-4, is DGGITQSPKYLFRKEGQNVTLSCEQNLNHDAMYWYRQDPGQGLRLIYYSQIVNDFQKGDIAEGYSVSREKKESFPLTVTSAQKNPTAFYLCASTPSFATNEKLFFGSGTQLSVL.